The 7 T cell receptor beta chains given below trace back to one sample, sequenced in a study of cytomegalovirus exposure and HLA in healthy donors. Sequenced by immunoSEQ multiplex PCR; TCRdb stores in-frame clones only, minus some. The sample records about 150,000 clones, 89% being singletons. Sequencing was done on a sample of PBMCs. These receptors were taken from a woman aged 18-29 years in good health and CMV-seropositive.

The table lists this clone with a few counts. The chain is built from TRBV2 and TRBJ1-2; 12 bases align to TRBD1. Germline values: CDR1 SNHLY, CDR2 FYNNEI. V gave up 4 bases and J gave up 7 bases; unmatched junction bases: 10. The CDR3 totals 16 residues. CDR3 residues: CASSATGTGGEFGYTF. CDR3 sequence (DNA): TGTGCCAGCAGTGCAACCGGGACAGGGGGCGAATTTGGCTACACCTTC.

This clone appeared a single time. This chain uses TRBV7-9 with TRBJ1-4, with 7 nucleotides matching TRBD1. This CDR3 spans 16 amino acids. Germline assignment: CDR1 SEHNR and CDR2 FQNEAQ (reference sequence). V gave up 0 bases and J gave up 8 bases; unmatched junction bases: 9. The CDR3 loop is CASSLARQGRAEKLFF. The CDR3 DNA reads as TGTGCCAGCAGCTTAGCGCGACAGGGAAGGGCGGAAAAACTGTTTTTT.

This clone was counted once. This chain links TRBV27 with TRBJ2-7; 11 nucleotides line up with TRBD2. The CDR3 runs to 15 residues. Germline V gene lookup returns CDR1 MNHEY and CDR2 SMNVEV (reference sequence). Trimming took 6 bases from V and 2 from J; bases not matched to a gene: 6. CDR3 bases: TGTGCCAGCAGGTACGGGACTAGCGGAACCTACGAGCAGTACTTC. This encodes CASRYGTSGTYEQYF.

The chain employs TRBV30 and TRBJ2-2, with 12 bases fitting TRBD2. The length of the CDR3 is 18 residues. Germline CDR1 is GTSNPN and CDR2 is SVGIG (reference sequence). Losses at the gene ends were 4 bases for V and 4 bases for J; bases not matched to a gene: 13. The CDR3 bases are TGTGCCTGGACATCGGTACTAGCGGGGGGCCCGAGCACCGGGGAGCTGTTTTTT. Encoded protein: CAWTSVLAGGPSTGELFF.

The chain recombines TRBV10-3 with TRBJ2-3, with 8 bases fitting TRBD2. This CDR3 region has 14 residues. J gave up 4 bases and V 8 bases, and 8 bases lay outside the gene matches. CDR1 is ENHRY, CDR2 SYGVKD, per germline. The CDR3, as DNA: TGTGCCATCGCTCTGGGGCGGGGGGCAGATACGCAGTATTTT. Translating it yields CAIALGRGADTQYF.

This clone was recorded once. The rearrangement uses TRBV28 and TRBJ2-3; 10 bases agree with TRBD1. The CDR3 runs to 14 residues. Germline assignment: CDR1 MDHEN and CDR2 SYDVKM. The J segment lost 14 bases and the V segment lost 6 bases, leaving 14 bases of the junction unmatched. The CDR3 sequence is CASSPGQGLIEWYF. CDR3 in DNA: TGTGCCAGCAGCCCGGGACAGGGGCTAATCGAATGGTATTTT.

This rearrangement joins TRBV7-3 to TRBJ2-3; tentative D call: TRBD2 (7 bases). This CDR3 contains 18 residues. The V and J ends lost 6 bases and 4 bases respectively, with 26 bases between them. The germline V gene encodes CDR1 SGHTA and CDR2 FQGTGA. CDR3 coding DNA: TGTGCCAGCAGTTATACGGGGGGCCTTCCCGCTGGCGCAGATACGCAGTATTTT. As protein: CASSYTGGLPAGADTQYF.